This T cell receptor (beta chain) is drawn from a study of blood T cells in healthy people across ages. The study's findings and limits: Diversity figures based on one million T cells were deemed too low.

As to this clonotype: Its antigen is currently unknown.

Each donor's blood draw was approximately 10 milliliters of peripheral blood. Using a J-beta primer mix together with a sample-barcoded 5' primer, a second PCR was run for about 6 to 12 cycles. CDR3-containing paired-end reads numbered at least 2.5 million in each sample. TCRdb passed the 5' RACE reads through MiXCR, listing each CDR3 protein once. The sample lists 1.5 million to 2 million distinct CDR3 sequences; approximately 32% were seen once. The J segment lost 4 bases and the V segment lost 0 bases, leaving 8 bases of the junction unmatched. The CDR3 runs 17 residues. CDR1 LNHNV and CDR2 YYDKDF come from the germline V gene (reference sequence).

This TCR was recovered from a woman between 25 and 40 years old in good health. This chain joins TRBV15 and TRBJ1-4, with 7 bases matching TRBD1. The specimen sequenced was blood. The CDR3 nucleotides read TGTGCCACCAGCAGAGATAAGGGGGCGCCTGGTAATGAAAAACTGTTTTTT. It encodes CATSRDKGAPGNEKLFF.